This paragraph covers one TCR beta chain sequence. Its specificity is not known. The data derive from a study of lymphopenia after photon versus proton radiotherapy. CDR1 is LNHDA, CDR2 SQIVND, per germline (reference sequence). V lost 6 bases to trimming and J lost 2 bases, with 20 bases between them. The CDR3 sequence is 16 residues long. Some clones are missing from TCRdb's copy, which holds only in-frame ones; the method was immunoSEQ multiplex PCR. In the table there are 150,000 to 200,000 clones, 80% to 90% of which are singletons. Study results and limitations: Post-nadir TCR diversity decline inversely tracked overall survival among those who died. Better survival with proton therapy was suggested as possible, not demonstrated. After the lymphocyte nadir, photon-treated repertoires showed oligoclonal expansion, especially of CD8+ Temra cells.

The chain combines TRBV19 with TRBJ2-7; tentatively, D is TRBD2 (6 bases). The receptor was derived from a man aged 50 to 60 with gastric cancer. This specimen consisted of peripheral blood, obtained from a patient treated with photon-based radiotherapy. DNA for the CDR3: TGTGCCAGTAGCAGCTCGGGTGGGCGGGGTGCCTACGAGCAGTACTTC. Encoded protein: CASSSSGGRGAYEQYF.